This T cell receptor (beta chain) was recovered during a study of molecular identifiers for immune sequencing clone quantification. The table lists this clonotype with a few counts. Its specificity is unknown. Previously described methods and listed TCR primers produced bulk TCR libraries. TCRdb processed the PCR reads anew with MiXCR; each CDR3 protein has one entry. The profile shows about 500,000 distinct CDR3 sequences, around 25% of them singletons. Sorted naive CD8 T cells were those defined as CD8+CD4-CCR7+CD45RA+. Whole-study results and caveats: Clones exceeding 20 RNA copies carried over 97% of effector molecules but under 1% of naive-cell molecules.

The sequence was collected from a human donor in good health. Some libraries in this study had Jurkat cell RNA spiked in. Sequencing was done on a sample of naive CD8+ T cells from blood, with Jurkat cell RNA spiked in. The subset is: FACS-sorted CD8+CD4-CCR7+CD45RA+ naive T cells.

The CDR3 DNA follows: TGTGCCAGCAGTATCGGGACAGAGGTCCGGGAGCTGTTTTTT. It is translated as CASSIGTEVRELFF. V gene TRBV27 combines with J gene TRBJ2-2; 7 bases map to TRBD1. The J segment lost 9 bases and the V segment lost 5 bases, leaving 9 bases of the junction unmatched. Germline assignment: CDR1 MNHEY and CDR2 SMNVEV (reference sequence). The CDR3 sequence is 14 residues long.